This TCR beta chain was found in a study of radiation and T cells in renal cell carcinoma. Time point denoted: baseline pretreatment blood. This sample's treatment: 15 Gy SBRT to primary tumor, nephrectomy 4 weeks later. Serial blood draws occurred at baseline and 2 and 4 weeks post-SBRT. Sequencing used immunoSEQ multiplex PCR; TCRdb keeps in-frame clones, though not all of them. The table lists 150,000 or so clones, around 78% of them singletons. Overall study findings and caveats: Without pretreatment biopsies, baseline tumor clonotype presence was undetermined.

Germline lookup yields CDR1 KGHSH and CDR2 LQKENI. V dropped 10 bases and J dropped 1 base, with 17 bases sitting between them. CDR3 length: 14 amino acids. Remarks on this clone: What it binds is not known.

The sequencing used blood, collected from a patient whose treatment included radiotherapy and nephrectomy. The chain employs TRBV18 and TRBJ2-7; D is perhaps TRBD2 (5 bases). The sequence was collected from a woman aged 50 to 60 with renal cell carcinoma. The CDR3 DNA follows: TGTGCCACCACACAGAGCGGAATGTCCTACGAGCAGTACTTC. It codes for CATTQSGMSYEQYF.